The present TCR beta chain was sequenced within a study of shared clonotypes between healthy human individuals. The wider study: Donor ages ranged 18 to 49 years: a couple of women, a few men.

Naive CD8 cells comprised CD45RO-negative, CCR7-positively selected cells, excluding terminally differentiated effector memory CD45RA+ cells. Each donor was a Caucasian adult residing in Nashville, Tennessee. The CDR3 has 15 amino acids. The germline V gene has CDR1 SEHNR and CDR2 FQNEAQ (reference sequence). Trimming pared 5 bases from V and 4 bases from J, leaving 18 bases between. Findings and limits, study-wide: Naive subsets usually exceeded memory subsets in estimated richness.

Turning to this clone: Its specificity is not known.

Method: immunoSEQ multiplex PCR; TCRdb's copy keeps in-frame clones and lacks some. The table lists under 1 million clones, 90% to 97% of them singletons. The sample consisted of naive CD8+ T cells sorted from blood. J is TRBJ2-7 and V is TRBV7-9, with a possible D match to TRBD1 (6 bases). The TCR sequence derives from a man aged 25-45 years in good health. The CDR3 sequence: CASSASTGRQYEQYF. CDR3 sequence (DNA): TGTGCCAGCAGCGCGTCGACAGGTCGGCAATACGAGCAGTACTTC.